Listed below are T cell receptor beta chains from one sample, sequenced in a study of T cell repertoires in cytomegalovirus infection. One entry per CDR3 protein, called by TCRdb with MiXCR from the reads. The data contain some 350,000 distinct CDR3 sequences, roughly 20% of them seen just once; the ten biggest clones take up approximately 10%. The sample consisted of PBMCs. Source of these receptors: a human donor in good health (CMV status not recorded). Some clones in this sample may be carry-over from other donors' samples. The CDR3 runs from the conserved cysteine through the conserved F or W. The order of the fields is V gene, clone size, D gene, J gene, CDR3 DNA, CDR3 protein. The D gene is left open where the match is weak. The size of a clone is reported for some rows only, either as once, few or many, or as a class for expanded clones.

V: TRBV29-1
size: .
D: .
J: TRBJ2-3
DNA: TGCAGCGGCACGACAGGAGATACGCAGTATTTT
CDR3: CSGTTGDTQYF

V: TRBV6-2/TRBV6-3
size: .
D: .
J: TRBJ2-3
DNA: TGTGCCAGCAGTACCACGGTAGGCGGCACAGATACGCAGTATTTT
CDR3: CASSTTVGGTDTQYF

V: TRBV15
size: many
D: .
J: TRBJ1-1
DNA: TGTGCCACCGAGAAACAGGAGGGCACTGAAGCTTTCTTT
CDR3: CATEKQEGTEAFF

V: TRBV20-1
size: .
D: .
J: TRBJ1-1
DNA: TGCAGTAGATATCCACAGGGAGGGACTGAAGCTTTCTTT
CDR3: CSRYPQGGTEAFF

V: TRBV6-6
size: few
D: .
J: TRBJ2-7
DNA: TGTGCCAGCAGTTACGCAACAGGGTCCTACGAGCAGTACTTC
CDR3: CASSYATGSYEQYF

V: TRBV18
size: few
D: .
J: TRBJ2-5
DNA: TGTGCCAGCTCACGACCGGACTTGAAAGAGACCCAGTACTTC
CDR3: CASSRPDLKETQYF

V: TRBV7-2
size: many
D: .
J: TRBJ1-1
DNA: TGTGCCAGCAGCTTAGGCGCCACTGAAGCTTTCTTT
CDR3: CASSLGATEAFF

V: TRBV7-2
size: few
D: .
J: TRBJ2-3
DNA: TGTGCCAGCAGCATTACATACGGCACAGATACGCAGTATTTT
CDR3: CASSITYGTDTQYF

V: TRBV7-2
size: .
D: TRBD1
J: TRBJ1-2
DNA: TGTGCCAGCAGCTTAGGGGACGTCACTCCGACAGGGTTGGGTAGTGGCTACACCTTC
CDR3: CASSLGDVTPTGLGSGYTF

V: TRBV5-4
size: many
D: .
J: TRBJ2-5
DNA: TGTGCCAGCAGCTTAGGAGGCACAGAAGAGACCCAGTACTTC
CDR3: CASSLGGTEETQYF

V: TRBV7-2
size: many
D: TRBD1
J: TRBJ1-2
DNA: TGTGCCAGCAGCCCAAGAGGGGGGACAGACTATGGCTACACCTTC
CDR3: CASSPRGGTDYGYTF

V: TRBV2
size: many
D: .
J: TRBJ2-5
DNA: TGTGCCAGCAGTGCTACGGGGACCCAGTACTTC
CDR3: CASSATGTQYF

V: TRBV12-3/TRBV12-4
size: many
D: .
J: TRBJ1-2
DNA: TGTGCCAGCAGCCTTCCAGGGGTTAACTATGGCTACACCTTC
CDR3: CASSLPGVNYGYTF

V: TRBV12-3/TRBV12-4
size: few
D: .
J: TRBJ2-2
DNA: TGTGCCAGCAGTTTGTTTGAAAACACCGGGGAGCTGTTTTTT
CDR3: CASSLFENTGELFF

V: TRBV30
size: few
D: .
J: TRBJ1-6
DNA: TGTGCCTGGAGTGGACTTTGGCAGCTTAATTCACCCCTCCACTTT
CDR3: CAWSGLWQLNSPLHF

V: TRBV4-1
size: few
D: TRBD2
J: TRBJ2-2
DNA: TGCGCCAGCAGCAAGGCGGGGGGTGCGAACACCGGGGAGCTGTTTTTT
CDR3: CASSKAGGANTGELFF

V: TRBV20-1
size: many
D: .
J: TRBJ2-1
DNA: TGCAGTGCTAGAAGCGGCAGCTCCTACAATGAGCAGTTCTTC
CDR3: CSARSGSSYNEQFF

V: TRBV20-1
size: .
D: .
J: TRBJ1-3
DNA: TGCAGTGCTAGAAGGGTAAACACCATATATTTT
CDR3: CSARRVNTIYF

V: TRBV20-1
size: .
D: .
J: TRBJ1-2
DNA: TGCAGTGCTAGAAGGTTTTCTGGCTACACCTTC
CDR3: CSARRFSGYTF

V: TRBV23-1
size: few
D: TRBD1
J: TRBJ2-7
DNA: TGCGCCAGCAGCCACGACAGGGGTCACGAGCAGTACTTC
CDR3: CASSHDRGHEQYF

V: TRBV10-2
size: .
D: .
J: TRBJ2-3
DNA: TGCGCCAGCAGTGAGGGGGGGTTAGATACGCAGTATTTT
CDR3: CASSEGGLDTQYF

V: TRBV2
size: few
D: .
J: TRBJ1-1
DNA: TGTGCCAGTACCGGGGACCGAGTCTTGAACACTGAAGCTTTCTTT
CDR3: CASTGDRVLNTEAFF

V: TRBV2
size: .
D: .
J: TRBJ2-2
DNA: TGTGCCAGCAGTCAGTATGAGGTGACCGGGGAGCTGTTTTTT
CDR3: CASSQYEVTGELFF

V: TRBV6-2/TRBV6-3
size: many
D: .
J: TRBJ1-1
DNA: TGTGCCAGCAGTTGGGCTTCCTGGACAGTGGCTGAAGCTTTCTTT
CDR3: CASSWASWTVAEAFF

V: TRBV7-9
size: .
D: TRBD2
J: TRBJ2-2
DNA: TGTGCCAGCAGCACCGACAGCGGGGGCAGGGAGCTGTTTTTT
CDR3: CASSTDSGGRELFF

V: TRBV20-1
size: .
D: TRBD2
J: TRBJ2-3
DNA: TGCAGTGCTAGGGGACTAGCGGGGGCCGGGACAGATACGCAGTATTTT
CDR3: CSARGLAGAGTDTQYF

V: TRBV7-9
size: .
D: .
J: TRBJ2-5
DNA: TGTGCCAGCAGCGCAGGACAGATTAGGGAGACCCAGTACTTC
CDR3: CASSAGQIRETQYF

V: TRBV10-3
size: many
D: .
J: TRBJ1-4
DNA: TGTGCCATCAGGGCCGGGGAACAGCACCCGGAAAAACTGTTTTTT
CDR3: CAIRAGEQHPEKLFF

V: TRBV12-3/TRBV12-4
size: few
D: .
J: TRBJ1-1
DNA: TGTGCCAGCAGCCCTCATGGGGGCGGTACTGAAGCTTTCTTT
CDR3: CASSPHGGGTEAFF

V: TRBV7-2
size: few
D: TRBD2
J: TRBJ2-7
DNA: TGTGCCAGCAGTCCTAACAGCGGGGGCCTCTACGAGCAGTACTTC
CDR3: CASSPNSGGLYEQYF

V: TRBV7-2
size: .
D: .
J: TRBJ1-1
DNA: TGTGCCAGCACCAGCACATTCCGGAGGGACACTGAAGCTTTCTTT
CDR3: CASTSTFRRDTEAFF

V: TRBV20-1
size: .
D: TRBD2
J: TRBJ2-1
DNA: TGCAGTGCGCGGGCGGCGGGGGTGAAATGGGTGCGTGAGCAGTTCTTC
CDR3: CSARAAGVKWVREQFF

V: TRBV5-1
size: .
D: .
J: TRBJ2-3
DNA: TGCGCCAGCAGTTCGACCGAGGATCGTGCTAGCACAGATACGCAGTATTTT
CDR3: CASSSTEDRASTDTQYF

V: TRBV12-3/TRBV12-4
size: few
D: .
J: TRBJ1-3
DNA: TGTGCCAGCAGTTTTGACCTCTACTCTGGAAACACCATATATTTT
CDR3: CASSFDLYSGNTIYF

V: TRBV29-1
size: .
D: TRBD1
J: TRBJ2-7
DNA: TGCAGCGCATACAGGGGCTGTGACGAGCAGTACTTC
CDR3: CSAYRGCDEQYF

V: TRBV6-1
size: many
D: TRBD2
J: TRBJ2-3
DNA: TGTGCCAGCAGTCTTATGGGGGGGAGGACAGATACGCAGTATTTT
CDR3: CASSLMGGRTDTQYF

V: TRBV12-3/TRBV12-4
size: .
D: .
J: TRBJ2-1
DNA: TGTGCCAGCACCTTGGGTCGAAACTCCTACAATGAGCAGTTCTTC
CDR3: CASTLGRNSYNEQFF

V: TRBV7-9
size: few
D: .
J: TRBJ1-5
DNA: TGTGCCAGCAGCTTTACCGATCAGCCCCAGCATTTT
CDR3: CASSFTDQPQHF

V: TRBV20-1
size: .
D: .
J: TRBJ2-7
DNA: TGCAGTGCTAGAGACGTCCGGAGGTTCCGGGAGCAGTACTTC
CDR3: CSARDVRRFREQYF

V: TRBV12-3/TRBV12-4
size: few
D: .
J: TRBJ2-3
DNA: TGTGCCAGCAAGAAGACTAGCACAGATACGCAGTATTTT
CDR3: CASKKTSTDTQYF

V: TRBV4-1
size: many
D: .
J: TRBJ1-6
DNA: TGCGCCAGCAGCCGCTACTTGAGGGAGGGGGTTTATAATTCACCCCTCCACTTT
CDR3: CASSRYLREGVYNSPLHF

V: TRBV7-8
size: many
D: TRBD1
J: TRBJ2-3
DNA: TGTGCCAGCAGCCGACAGGGGGCCGCAGATACGCAGTATTTT
CDR3: CASSRQGAADTQYF

V: TRBV12-3/TRBV12-4
size: .
D: .
J: TRBJ1-5
DNA: TGTGCCAGCATTTGGGACCTAGATCAGCCCCAGCATTTT
CDR3: CASIWDLDQPQHF

V: TRBV5-6
size: .
D: .
J: TRBJ2-7
DNA: TGTGCCAGCACCGAAGACAGGAGCTCCTACGAGCAGTACTTC
CDR3: CASTEDRSSYEQYF

V: TRBV19
size: .
D: .
J: TRBJ1-1
DNA: TGTGCCAGTACCATTACAGGGAACACTGAAGCTTTCTTT
CDR3: CASTITGNTEAFF

V: TRBV7-8
size: few
D: .
J: TRBJ2-7
DNA: TGTGCCAGCAGCTCCCAGGCCGGGGTGGGGGGCCCATGGTCCTACGAGCAGTACTTC
CDR3: CASSSQAGVGGPWSYEQYF

V: TRBV7-9
size: many
D: TRBD1
J: TRBJ1-6
DNA: TGTGCCAGCAGCCCTCTTGGGACAGGGAAATCACCCCTCCACTTT
CDR3: CASSPLGTGKSPLHF

V: TRBV7-9
size: many
D: TRBD1
J: TRBJ2-3
DNA: TGTGCCAGCAGCTTCAACAGTGGGGACAGCGGTGATACGCAGTATTTT
CDR3: CASSFNSGDSGDTQYF

V: TRBV20-1
size: .
D: TRBD2
J: TRBJ2-5
DNA: TGCAGCTTGAGAGGTAGCGGGGATTGGCAGGGCCAGTACTTC
CDR3: CSLRGSGDWQGQYF

V: TRBV6-1
size: many
D: .
J: TRBJ2-3
DNA: TGTGCCAGCAGTCCCCGGACGGAGTTCGCCACGCAGTATTTT
CDR3: CASSPRTEFATQYF

V: TRBV24-1
size: few
D: TRBD1
J: TRBJ2-7
DNA: TGTGCCACCAGCCTCGGGACAGCGAGCTCCTACGAGCAGTACTTC
CDR3: CATSLGTASSYEQYF

V: TRBV2
size: .
D: .
J: TRBJ1-4
DNA: TGTGCCAGCAGGTACAGGGCAACTAATGAAAAACTGTTTTTT
CDR3: CASRYRATNEKLFF

V: TRBV28
size: few
D: .
J: TRBJ2-1
DNA: TGTGCCAGCAGTTTAACTCAGGCGACGAGGGATGAGCAGTTCTTC
CDR3: CASSLTQATRDEQFF

V: TRBV28
size: few
D: .
J: TRBJ2-7
DNA: TGTGCCAGCAGTTCCAGCGAGGGCTACGAGCAGTACTTC
CDR3: CASSSSEGYEQYF

V: TRBV12-3/TRBV12-4
size: few
D: .
J: TRBJ1-1
DNA: TGTGCCAGCAGCCCGGGTGGGTCGACTGAAGCTTTCTTT
CDR3: CASSPGGSTEAFF